The TCR beta chain under discussion was sequenced for a study of cytomegalovirus exposure and HLA in healthy donors. Notes on the study in general: A few chains linked to CMV were shown in vitro to be specific for CMV antigens. Reports showed the classifier diagnosing cytomegalovirus status with high specificity and sensitivity.

CDR1 is MDHEN and CDR2 is SYDVKM in the germline V gene. V was pared by 8 bases and J by 4 bases, with 17 bases between. The CDR3 has 14 residues. Details on this clone: What it binds is unknown.

The roughly 120-subject validation cohort, separate from the approximately 630-subject first cohort, included the donors. Sequenced by immunoSEQ multiplex PCR; TCRdb stores in-frame clones only, minus some. This sample has 50,000 or so clones; roughly 94% occur once, and the top ten carry about 2.2%. The sample taken for sequencing was PBMCs. The genes are TRBV28 and TRBJ1-2; perhaps TRBD1 as D (5 bases). The TCR sequence derives from a man aged 18 to 30 in good health and CMV-seronegative. The CDR3 DNA reads TGTGCCAGCCTGCCTTACTCAGGGATCTATGGCTACACCTTC. Amino acids: CASLPYSGIYGYTF.